This T cell receptor (beta chain) came from a study of T cells in localized non-small cell lung cancer. Whole-study findings and limits: Median around 56 top-100 tumor clones were shared with paired adjacent lung.

V lost 0 bases and J lost 6; bases outside the gene matches: 3. Germline assignment: CDR1 MGHRA and CDR2 YSYEKL. The CDR3 loop spans 14 amino acids. Clones were sequenced by immunoSEQ multiplex PCR, and TCRdb holds only the in-frame ones, with some missing. The sample gives over 70,000 clones, 80% to 90% of which show up once; 21% is in the top ten. As regards this clone: Its target is not known.

Source: peripheral blood, taken before any cancer treatment. The clonotype was recovered from a male donor aged 60 or older with stage III squamous cell lung carcinoma. This chain uses TRBV4-1 with TRBJ1-2; TRBD1 agrees at 8 bases. The CDR3: CASSQEWTGNGYTF. CDR3 sequence (DNA): TGCGCCAGCAGCCAAGAATGGACAGGGAATGGCTACACCTTC.